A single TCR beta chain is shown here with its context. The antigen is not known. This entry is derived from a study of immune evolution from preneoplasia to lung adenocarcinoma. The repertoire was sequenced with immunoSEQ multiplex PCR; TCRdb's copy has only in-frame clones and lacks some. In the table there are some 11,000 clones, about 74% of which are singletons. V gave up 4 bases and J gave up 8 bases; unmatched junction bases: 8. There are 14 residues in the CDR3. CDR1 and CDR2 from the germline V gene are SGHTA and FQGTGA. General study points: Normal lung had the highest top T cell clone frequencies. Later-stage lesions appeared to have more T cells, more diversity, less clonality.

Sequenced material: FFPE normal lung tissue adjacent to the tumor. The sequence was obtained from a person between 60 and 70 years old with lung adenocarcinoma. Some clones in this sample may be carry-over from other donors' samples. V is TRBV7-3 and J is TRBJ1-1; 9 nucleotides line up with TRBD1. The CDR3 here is CASSYGTGKAEAFF. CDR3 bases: TGTGCCAGCAGCTACGGGACAGGGAAAGCAGAAGCTTTCTTT.